This T cell receptor beta chain appears in the sequencing data of a study of T cells in Graves' hyperthyroidism and ophthalmopathy. General study findings and limits: Clonotypes that were expanded in thyroid above 0.001 mostly appeared in blood too. It was a median around 6 months before onset that the model predicted ophthalmopathy.

The CDR3 regions of TCR beta were amplified from RNA transcripts. HTBI primers drove first-round RT-PCR of the TCR CDR3. Using its own MiXCR run on the multiplex PCR reads, TCRdb lists one record per CDR3 protein. Of hundreds of thousands of distinct CDR3 sequences in the sample, roughly 17% are singletons; the top ten hold 15% to 20%. This clonotype occurred a few times. Its specificity is not known. In germline, CDR1 is MNHNY, CDR2 SVGAGI (reference sequence). This CDR3 has 13 amino acids. Deletions cut 0 bases from V and 6 bases from J, with 8 bases between. Across 18 months, stable Graves' hyperthyroidism was marked by no progression to ophthalmopathy. PBMCs were obtained from about 9 ml fresh peripheral blood.

The V and J genes are TRBV6-6 and TRBJ1-2; D ambiguous. The clonotype comes from a woman aged 18-29 years with Graves' hyperthyroidism. The specimen was blood. CDR3 sequence reads: CASSYSGVDGYTF. The DNA of the CDR3 is TGTGCCAGCAGTTACTCGGGTGTCGATGGCTACACCTTC.